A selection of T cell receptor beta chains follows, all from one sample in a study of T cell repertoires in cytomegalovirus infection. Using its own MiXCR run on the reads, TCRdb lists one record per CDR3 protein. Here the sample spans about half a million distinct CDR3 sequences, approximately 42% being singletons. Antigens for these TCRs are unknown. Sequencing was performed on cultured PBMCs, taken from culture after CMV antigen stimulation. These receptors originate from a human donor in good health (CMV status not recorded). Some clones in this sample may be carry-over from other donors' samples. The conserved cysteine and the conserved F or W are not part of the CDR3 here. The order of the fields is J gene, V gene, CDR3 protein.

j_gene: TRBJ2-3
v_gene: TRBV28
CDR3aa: ASSPWMSTQSTDTQY

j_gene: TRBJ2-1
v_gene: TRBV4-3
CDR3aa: ASSQDRAIEQF

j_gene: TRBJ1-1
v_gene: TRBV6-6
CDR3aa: ASSYFSGTTEAF

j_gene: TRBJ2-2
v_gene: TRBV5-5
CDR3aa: ASSQGGAGELF

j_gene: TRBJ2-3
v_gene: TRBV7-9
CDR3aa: ASSLNRGYTDTQY

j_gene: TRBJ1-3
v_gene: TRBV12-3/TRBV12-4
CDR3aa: ASSLGTTSGNTIY

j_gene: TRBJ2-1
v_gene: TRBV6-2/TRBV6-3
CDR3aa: ASSPNYGTLVYEQF

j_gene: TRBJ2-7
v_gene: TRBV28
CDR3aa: ASSSDSEQY

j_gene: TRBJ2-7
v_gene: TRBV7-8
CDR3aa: ASSEDGYEQY

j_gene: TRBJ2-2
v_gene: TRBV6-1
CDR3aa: ASSGTGSTGELF

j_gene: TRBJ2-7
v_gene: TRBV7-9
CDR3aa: ASVGTRAYEQY

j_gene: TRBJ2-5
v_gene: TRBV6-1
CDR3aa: ASGSKTQY

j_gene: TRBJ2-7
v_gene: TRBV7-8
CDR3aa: ASTLTGTSGKEQY

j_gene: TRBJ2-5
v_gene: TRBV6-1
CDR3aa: ASSYDRGSEETQY

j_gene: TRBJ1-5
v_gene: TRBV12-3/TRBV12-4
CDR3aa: ASSLGGRALSGQPQH

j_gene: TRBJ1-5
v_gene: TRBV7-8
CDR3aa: ASSPPGQGYEPQH

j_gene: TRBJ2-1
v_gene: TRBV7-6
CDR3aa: ASTQSPGQGYEQF

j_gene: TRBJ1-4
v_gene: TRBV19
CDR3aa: ASSTGATGGLF

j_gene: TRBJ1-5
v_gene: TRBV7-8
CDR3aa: ASSGGWGQPQH

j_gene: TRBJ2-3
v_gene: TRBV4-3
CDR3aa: ASSQGGRRSTDTQY

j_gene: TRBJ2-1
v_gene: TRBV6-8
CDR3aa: ASSLTSTGRQGGHEEF

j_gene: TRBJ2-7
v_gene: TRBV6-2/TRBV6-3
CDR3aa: ASSYGLAEVYVEQY

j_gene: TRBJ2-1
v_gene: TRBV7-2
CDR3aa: ASSFGLAGAREQF

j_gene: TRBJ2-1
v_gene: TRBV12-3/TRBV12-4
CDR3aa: ASSPRGYDEQF

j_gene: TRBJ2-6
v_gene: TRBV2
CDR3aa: ASLTDSGANVLT

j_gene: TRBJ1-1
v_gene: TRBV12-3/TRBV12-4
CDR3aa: ASSFGTGRANTEAF

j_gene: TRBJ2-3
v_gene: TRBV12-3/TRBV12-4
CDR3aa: ASRWTSSDTQY

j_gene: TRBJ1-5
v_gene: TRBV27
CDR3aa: ASSLRADYSNQPQH

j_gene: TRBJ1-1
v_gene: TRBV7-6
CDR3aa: ASSGGRGGNTEAF

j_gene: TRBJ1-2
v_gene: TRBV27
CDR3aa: ASKYSANYGYT

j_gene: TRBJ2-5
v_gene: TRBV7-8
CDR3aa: ASSPPIAGGETQY

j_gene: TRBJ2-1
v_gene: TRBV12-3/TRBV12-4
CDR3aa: AIAGRTSGGDEQF

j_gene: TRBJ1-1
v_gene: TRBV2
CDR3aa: ASSVSRDTEAF

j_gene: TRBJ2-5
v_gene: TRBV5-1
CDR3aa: ASSAIRVRETQY

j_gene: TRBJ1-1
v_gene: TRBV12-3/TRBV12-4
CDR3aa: ASRADLRRFTEAF

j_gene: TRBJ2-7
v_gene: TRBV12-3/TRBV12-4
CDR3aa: ASRRDSSYEQY

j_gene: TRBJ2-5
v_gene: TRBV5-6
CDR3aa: ASSLVGRGETQY

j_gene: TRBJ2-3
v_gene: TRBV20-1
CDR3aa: SARANLGGGTRQY

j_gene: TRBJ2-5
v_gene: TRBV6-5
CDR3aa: ASSRSKETQY

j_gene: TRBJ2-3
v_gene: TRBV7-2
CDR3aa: ASSLPRGVPTDTQY

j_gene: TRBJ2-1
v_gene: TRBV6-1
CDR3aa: ASSEWYGSGGYNEQF

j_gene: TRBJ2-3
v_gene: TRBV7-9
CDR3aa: ASSYRGTTWTDTQY

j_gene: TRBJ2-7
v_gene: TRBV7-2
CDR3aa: ASSLGTGTGIH

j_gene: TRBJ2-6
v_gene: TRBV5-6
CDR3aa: ASSPKTESHSGANVLT

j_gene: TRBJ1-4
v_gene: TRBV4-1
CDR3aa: ASSRSGGTATNEKLF

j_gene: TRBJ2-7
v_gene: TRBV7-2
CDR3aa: ASSLTFTGLGQY

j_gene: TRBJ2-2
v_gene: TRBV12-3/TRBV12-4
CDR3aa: ASQGDTNTGELF

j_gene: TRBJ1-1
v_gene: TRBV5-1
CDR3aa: ASSSRQGAVNTEAF

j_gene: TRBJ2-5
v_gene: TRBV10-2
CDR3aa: ASSAYRGQGETQY

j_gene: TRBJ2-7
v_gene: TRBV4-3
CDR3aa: ASRGGGEDEQY

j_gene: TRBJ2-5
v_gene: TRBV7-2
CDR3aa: ASSFWALRETQY

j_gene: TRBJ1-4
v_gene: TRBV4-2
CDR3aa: ASSRATRDTVEKLF

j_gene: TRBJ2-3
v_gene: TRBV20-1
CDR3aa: SATAGEGGATDTQY

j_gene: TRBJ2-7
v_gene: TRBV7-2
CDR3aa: ASSLGDYYEQY

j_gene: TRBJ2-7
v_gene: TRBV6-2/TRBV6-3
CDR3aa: ASSLLAPSYEQY

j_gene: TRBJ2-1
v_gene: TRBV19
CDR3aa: ASSITRQSYNEQF